This T cell receptor beta chain was sequenced during a study of T-cell reconstitution after alpha-beta-depleted transplantation in children. Study results and caveats: Reportedly, alpha-beta T cells present about two months post-transplant originated from several hundred expanded clones of graft origin. The main origin of T-cell counts and diversity one year after transplant was newly produced T cells.

About this clonotype: The antigen is undetermined. A read error may be the cause here, since a much bigger clone is one base away.

As it was prepared, the TCRbeta library received unique molecular identifiers. Each CDR3 protein is one row after TCRdb ran MiXCR on the PCR reads. The sample has 500,000 to 650,000 distinct CDR3 sequences, approximately 13% seen once. The germline CDR1 and CDR2 sequences are ENHRY and SYGVKD. The length of the CDR3 is 14 residues. This chain uses TRBV10-3 with TRBJ2-2, with D possibly TRBD1 on 6 matching bases. This clonotype was sampled from a male patient between 10 and 17 years old who had a stem cell transplant for acute myeloid leukemia, so the T cells may come from the graft donor. The input for sequencing was PBMCs, mostly from graft donor cells, taken 360 days after TCRalphabeta/CD19-depleted stem cell transplant. CDR3 DNA: TGTGCCATCAAGGTCGGGACAAACACCGGGGAGCTGCTTTTT. It codes for CAIKVGTNTGELLF.